This TCR beta chain was identified during a study of cytomegalovirus exposure and HLA in healthy donors. The study's findings and limits: Segments of the TCR beta V type were, in most cases, productive about 90% or about 30% of the time in an earlier analysis. Because they were indistinguishable, some V segments, including TRBV6-2 and TRBV6-3, were excluded.

This CDR3 contains 17 residues. Germline CDR1 is SGHTA and CDR2 is FQGNSA. Trimming cost V 6 bases and J 4 bases; bases outside gene matches: 14. Those who donated were healthy bone marrow donors. Use of 60 Vbeta and 13 Jbeta primers characterized the PCR. The method was immunoSEQ multiplex PCR; TCRdb's version includes in-frame clones alone and lacks a portion of them. Among about 150,000 clones listed, roughly three quarters were seen once. Comment on this clone: The target antigen is unknown.

This TCR was sampled from a man aged 25 to 40 in good health and CMV-seropositive. This chain joins TRBV7-2 and TRBJ1-2, with 10 bases aligning to TRBD1. Source material: PBMCs. CDR3 DNA: TGTGCCAGCAGTTCTCCGGACAGGGGGTGGTTGGGCTATGGCTACACCTTC. This translates into CASSSPDRGWLGYGYTF.